This T cell receptor (beta chain) originates from a study of blood T cell repertoires in COVID-19. Study overall: Acute and convalescent COVID-19 samples came from the United States, Italy and Spain.

This clone was counted a few times. Original processing methods: Estimates of nucleated cell counts were drawn from the amplification of reference gene primers. Assay used: immunoSEQ multiplex PCR; TCRdb lists only in-frame clones, some missing. Clonal size and the V and J genes are those of that table, whereas D and trimming came from the DNA. The sample holds around 300,000 clones, approximately 86% seen once. V gave up 7 bases and J gave up 4 bases, with 14 bases separating them. The CDR3 covers 13 residues. Germline values: CDR1 SGHNT, CDR2 YYREEE (reference sequence). The receptor comes from a man younger than 35 with active or convalescent COVID-19. Sample: peripheral blood. The chain couples TRBV5-4 to TRBJ1-2, with D possibly matching TRBD1 (5 bases). The CDR3 region has the DNA TGTGCCAGCCGCGTCGGAGGGACCTATGGCTACACCTTC. Translating it yields CASRVGGTYGYTF.